This T cell receptor (beta chain) emerged from a study of cytomegalovirus exposure and HLA in healthy donors. The overall study: Earlier sequencing of approximately 180 million T cells yielded nearly 120 million unique TCR beta sequences.

General observations from the study: Follow-up analysis seemed to connect common viral pathogens with several of the most significant clusters identified. An analysis that was carried out later associated 15,000 to 20,000 TCR beta sequences with HLA alleles at 0.05 false discovery rate. The authors later found HLA-associated TCR beta chains more clonally expanded than equally common others.

Regarding this clone: As yet, its antigen is unknown.

PCR primers comprised 60 Vbeta and 13 Jbeta primers. Method: immunoSEQ multiplex PCR; TCRdb's copy keeps in-frame clones and lacks some. The sample yields 98,000 or so clones, 60% to 80% seen once. V shed 0 bases and J shed 0 bases, with 11 bases lying between them. The CDR3 is 15 amino acids. Germline loops: CDR1 GTSNPN, CDR2 SVGIG (reference sequence). Sequencing was performed on PBMCs. The sequence derives from a man in his sixties in good health and CMV-seropositive. The rearrangement joins TRBV30 to TRBJ1-1; TRBD1 might be the D (5 bases). In DNA, the CDR3 is TGTGCCTGGAGTGTTGGGTCAGGGATGAACACTGAAGCTTTCTTT. This encodes CAWSVGSGMNTEAFF.